What follows describes a single TCR beta chain. Deletions cut 3 bases from V and 6 bases from J, with 12 bases between. The CDR3 is made up of 14 amino acids. Germline V gene data show CDR1 as MNHEY and CDR2 as SMNVEV (reference sequence). The entry originates in a study of glioma-infiltrating T cells after dendritic cell vaccination. The time point was: after dendritic cell vaccination, including at tumor progression/relapse. Only patients with spare fresh-frozen tumor and over two years of follow-up were included. Primers: 60 V beta forward and 13 J beta reverse. Measured with immunoSEQ multiplex PCR; TCRdb has only the in-frame clones, and not every one. The sample includes tens of thousands of clones, around nine tenths of them seen just once.

Material: blood, obtained after dendritic cell vaccination. V and J are TRBV27 and TRBJ2-1, with a weak D call TRBD2 (6 bases). The TCR was taken from a human donor with glioblastoma. This CDR3 is CASSFRLGLNEQFF. DNA for the CDR3: TGTGCCAGCAGTTTCAGACTAGGCCTCAATGAGCAGTTCTTC.